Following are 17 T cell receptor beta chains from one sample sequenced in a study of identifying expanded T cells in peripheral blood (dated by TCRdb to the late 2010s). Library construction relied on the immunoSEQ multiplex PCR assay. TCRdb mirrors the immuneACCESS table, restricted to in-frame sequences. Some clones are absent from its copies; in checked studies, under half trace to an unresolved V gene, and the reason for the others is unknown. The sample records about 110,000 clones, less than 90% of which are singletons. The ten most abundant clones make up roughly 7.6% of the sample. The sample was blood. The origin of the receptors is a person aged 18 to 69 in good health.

The DNA for the CDR3 is TGTGCCAGCAGTACATCAGGCCAGGGCAATCAGCCCCAGCATTTT. It encodes CASSTSGQGNQPQHF. The V gene is TRBV6-6, the J gene TRBJ1-5, with no clear D. The CDR3 has 15 residues. Germline CDR1 is MNHNY and CDR2 is SVGAGI (reference sequence). Trimming left V 5 bases short and J 2 bases short, with 13 bases between.

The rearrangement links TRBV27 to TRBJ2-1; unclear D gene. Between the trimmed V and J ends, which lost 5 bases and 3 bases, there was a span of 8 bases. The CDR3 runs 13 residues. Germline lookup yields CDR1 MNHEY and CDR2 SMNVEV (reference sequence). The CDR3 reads CASSPANYNEQFF. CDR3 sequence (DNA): TGTGCCAGCAGTCCAGCGAACTACAATGAGCAGTTCTTC.

CDR3 bases: TGTGCCAGCCGCTTGGGGACAATGGAGACCCAGTACTTC. As protein: CASRLGTMETQYF. V gene TRBV28 combines with J gene TRBJ2-5; tentative D call: TRBD1 (6 bases). Looked up from germline, CDR1 is MDHEN and CDR2 is SYDVKM. Trimming removed 8 bases from V and 5 bases from J, with 15 bases in between. This CDR3 region has 13 residues.

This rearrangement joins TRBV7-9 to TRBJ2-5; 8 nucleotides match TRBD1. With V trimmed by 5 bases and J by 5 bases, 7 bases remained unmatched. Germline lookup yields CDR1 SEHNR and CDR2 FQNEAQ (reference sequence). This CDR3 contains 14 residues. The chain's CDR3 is CASSATGGRETQYF. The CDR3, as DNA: TGTGCCAGCAGCGCTACAGGGGGTAGGGAGACCCAGTACTTC.

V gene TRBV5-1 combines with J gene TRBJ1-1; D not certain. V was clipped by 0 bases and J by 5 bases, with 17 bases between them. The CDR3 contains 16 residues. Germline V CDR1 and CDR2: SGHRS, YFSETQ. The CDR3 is CASSLEWVDLGTEAFF. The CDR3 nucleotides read TGCGCCAGCAGCTTGGAGTGGGTTGATTTGGGAACTGAAGCTTTCTTT.

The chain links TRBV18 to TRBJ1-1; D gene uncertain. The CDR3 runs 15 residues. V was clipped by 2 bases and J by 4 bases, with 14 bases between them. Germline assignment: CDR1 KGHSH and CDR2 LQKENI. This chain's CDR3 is CASSPVEGGSTEAFF. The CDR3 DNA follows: TGTGCCAGCTCACCAGTGGAGGGTGGCAGCACTGAAGCTTTCTTT.

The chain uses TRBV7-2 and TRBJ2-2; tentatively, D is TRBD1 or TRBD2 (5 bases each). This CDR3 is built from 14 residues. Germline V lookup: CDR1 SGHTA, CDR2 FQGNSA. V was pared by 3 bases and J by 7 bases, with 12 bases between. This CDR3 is CASSLSRERGELFF. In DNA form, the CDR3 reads TGTGCCAGCAGCTTGTCCAGGGAGCGCGGGGAGCTGTTTTTT.

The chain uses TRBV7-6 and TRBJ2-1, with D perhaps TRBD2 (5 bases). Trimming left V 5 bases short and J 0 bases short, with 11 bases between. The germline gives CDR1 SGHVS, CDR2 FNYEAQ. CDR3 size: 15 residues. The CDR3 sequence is CASSLDLSSYNEQFF. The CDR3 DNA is TGTGCCAGCAGCCTGGACTTGAGCTCCTACAATGAGCAGTTCTTC. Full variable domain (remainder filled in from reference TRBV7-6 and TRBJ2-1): GAGVSQSPRYKVTKRGQDVALRCDPISGHVSLYWYRQALGQGPEFLTYFNYEAQQDKSGLPNDRFSAERPEGSISTLTIQRTEQRDSAMYRCASSLDLSSYNEQFFGPGTRLTVL.

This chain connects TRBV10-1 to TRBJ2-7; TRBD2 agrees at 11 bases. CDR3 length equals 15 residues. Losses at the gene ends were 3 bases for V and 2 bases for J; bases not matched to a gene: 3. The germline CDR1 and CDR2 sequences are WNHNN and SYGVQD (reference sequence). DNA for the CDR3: TGCGCCAGCAGTGAAGGTAGCGGGAGGGCCTACGAGCAGTACTTC. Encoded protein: CASSEGSGRAYEQYF.

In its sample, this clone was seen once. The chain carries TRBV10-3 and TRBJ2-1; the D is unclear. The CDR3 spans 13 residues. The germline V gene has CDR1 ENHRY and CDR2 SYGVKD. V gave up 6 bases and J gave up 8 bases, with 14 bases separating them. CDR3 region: CAISHDVGDEQFF. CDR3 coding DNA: TGTGCCATCAGCCATGATGTGGGCGATGAGCAGTTCTTC.

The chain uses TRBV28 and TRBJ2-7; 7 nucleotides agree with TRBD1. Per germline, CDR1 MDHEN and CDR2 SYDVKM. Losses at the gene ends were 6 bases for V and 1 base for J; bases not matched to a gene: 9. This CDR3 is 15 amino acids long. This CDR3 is CASSAPGGLSYEQYF. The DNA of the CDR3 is TGTGCCAGCAGCGCCCCAGGGGGTTTATCCTACGAGCAGTACTTC.

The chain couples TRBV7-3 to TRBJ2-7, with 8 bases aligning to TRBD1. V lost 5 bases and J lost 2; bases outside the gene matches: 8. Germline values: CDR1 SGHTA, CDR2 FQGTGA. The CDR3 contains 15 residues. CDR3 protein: CASSPSGTGPYEQYF. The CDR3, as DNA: TGTGCCAGCAGCCCTTCCGGGACAGGTCCCTACGAGCAGTACTTC.

CDR3 sequence reads: CASSLGIAVTAGELFF. Here the CDR3 DNA reads TGTGCCAGCAGTTTAGGGATAGCGGTAACCGCCGGGGAGCTGTTTTTT. The V call is TRBV27, the J call TRBJ2-2, with D possibly TRBD2 on 6 matching bases. V was clipped by 2 bases and J by 6 bases, with 16 bases between them. In germline, CDR1 is MNHEY, CDR2 SMNVEV (reference sequence). CDR3 length: 16 amino acids.

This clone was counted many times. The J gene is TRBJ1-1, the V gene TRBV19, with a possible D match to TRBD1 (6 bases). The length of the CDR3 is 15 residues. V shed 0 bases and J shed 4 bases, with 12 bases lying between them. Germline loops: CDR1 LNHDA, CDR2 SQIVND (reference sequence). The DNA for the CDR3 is TGTGCCAGTAGTATAGATCGCCGACAGGTCACTGAAGCTTTCTTT. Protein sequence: CASSIDRRQVTEAFF.

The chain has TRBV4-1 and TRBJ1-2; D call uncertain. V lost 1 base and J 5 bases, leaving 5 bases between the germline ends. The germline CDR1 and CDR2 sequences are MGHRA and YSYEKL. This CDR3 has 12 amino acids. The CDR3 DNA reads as TGCGCCAGCAGCCAAGCAGGATATGGCTACACCTTC. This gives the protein CASSQAGYGYTF.

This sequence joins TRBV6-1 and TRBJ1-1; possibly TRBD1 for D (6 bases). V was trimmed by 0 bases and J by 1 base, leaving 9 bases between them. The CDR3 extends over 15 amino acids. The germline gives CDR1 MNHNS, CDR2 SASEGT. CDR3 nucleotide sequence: TGTGCCAGCAGTGAAGCCAGGACAGAGAACACTGAAGCTTTCTTT. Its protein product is CASSEARTENTEAFF.

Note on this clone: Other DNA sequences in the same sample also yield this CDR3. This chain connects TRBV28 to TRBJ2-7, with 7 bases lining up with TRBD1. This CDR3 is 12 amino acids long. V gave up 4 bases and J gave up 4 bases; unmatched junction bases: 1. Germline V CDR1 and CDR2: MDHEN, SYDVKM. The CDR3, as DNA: TGTGCCAGCAGTTCGGACAGGTACGAGCAGTACTTC. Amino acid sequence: CASSSDRYEQYF.